The 20 T cell receptor beta chains below were found in one sample sequenced in a study of blood T cell repertoires in COVID-19. Profiling relied on immunoSEQ multiplex PCR, and the TCRdb table lists in-frame clones only, not all of them. The sample records some 410,000 clones, roughly 88% being singletons. The sequencing input was PBMCs or T cells enriched from blood (not recorded which). Every receptor here comes from a woman in her 30s with acute COVID-19.

This clone came up once. The rearrangement links TRBV6-5 to TRBJ2-5, with D possibly TRBD2 on 6 matching bases. Per germline, CDR1 MNHEY and CDR2 SVGAGI. V was pared by 2 bases and J by 1 base, with 11 bases between. The CDR3 sequence is 15 residues long. The CDR3 here is CASSYLGTLQETQYF. The CDR3 DNA follows: TGTGCCAGCAGTTACCTGGGGACTCTCCAAGAGACCCAGTACTTC.

CDR3 loop: CATQDNRDRGSRNTEAFF. The CDR3, as DNA: TGTGCCACCCAAGACAACCGGGACAGGGGGTCCCGAAACACTGAAGCTTTCTTT. The chain recombines TRBV19 with TRBJ1-1, with 11 bases identical to TRBD1. Germline lookup yields CDR1 LNHDA and CDR2 SQIVND (reference sequence). J was trimmed by 2 bases and V by 10 bases; bases with no gene match: 18. This CDR3 spans 18 amino acids.

The genes are TRBV10-2 and TRBJ1-4; D is perhaps TRBD1 (6 bases). The CDR3 contains 14 residues. V lost 2 bases and J 7 bases, leaving 11 bases between the germline ends. Germline CDR1 reads WSHSY; CDR2 reads SAAADI. CDR3 in amino acids: CASSEAGAGEKLFF. CDR3 nucleotides: TGCGCCAGCAGTGAGGCAGGGGCGGGTGAAAAACTGTTTTTT.

The rearrangement links TRBV3-1 (or the pseudogene TRBV3-2) to TRBJ1-3; D not resolved. This CDR3 region has 12 residues. Between the trimmed V and J ends, which lost 6 bases and 2 bases, there was a span of 5 bases. CDR1 LGHDT and CDR2 YNNKEL come from the germline V gene (reference sequence). CDR3 sequence reads: CASRGAGNTIYF. For the CDR3, the DNA is TGTGCCAGCAGGGGAGCTGGAAACACCATATATTTT.

The chain uses TRBV5-4 and TRBJ1-2, with TRBD1 as a possible D gene (5 bases). CDR1 is SGHNT, CDR2 YYREEE, per germline (reference sequence). The CDR3 extends over 13 amino acids. V was pared by 0 bases and J by 5 bases, with 8 bases between. The CDR3, as DNA: TGTGCCAGCAGCTTGGGGGCAGGGTATGGCTACACCTTC. Its translation is CASSLGAGYGYTF.

This rearrangement joins TRBV5-1 to TRBJ1-1; 9 positions agree with TRBD1. The CDR3 is 17 residues long. Germline V CDR1 and CDR2: SGHRS, YFSETQ. Trimming at V came to 1 base and at J to 4 bases, leaving 11 bases not matched to a gene. The CDR3 coding sequence is TGCGCCAGCAGCTTGTCATCTAACAGGGGGCTGAGCACTGAAGCTTTCTTT. Translating gives CASSLSSNRGLSTEAFF.

The CDR3 reads CAIRRGQGDTDTQYF. The CDR3 DNA follows: TGTGCCATCAGGAGGGGACAGGGAGACACAGATACGCAGTATTTT. This sequence joins TRBV10-3 and TRBJ2-3; 9 positions agree with TRBD1. Germline trimming cut 6 bases from V and 2 bases from J; bases unmatched to any gene: 6. Germline-derived CDR1 and CDR2 are ENHRY and SYGVKD. The CDR3 is made up of 15 amino acids.

The rearrangement uses TRBV4-1 and TRBJ2-7; D is perhaps TRBD2 (5 bases). V was cut by 2 bases and J by 5 bases, with 19 bases left in between. The CDR3 is made up of 16 amino acids. CDR1 is MGHRA, CDR2 YSYEKL, per germline. The CDR3 region has the DNA TGCGCCAGCAGCCAACTCTCGTTGGGGAGCTACGACGAGCAGTACTTC. Its protein is CASSQLSLGSYDEQYF.

This clone has only a few counts. V usage is TRBV5-1 and J usage is TRBJ2-1, with 8 bases fitting TRBD1. This CDR3 has 15 amino acids. V was clipped by 4 bases and J by 5 bases; unmatched bases: 8. Germline CDR1 and CDR2: SGHRS and YFSETQ. The CDR3 coding sequence is TGCGCCAGCAGCCCCCGGACAGGGCGAGACAATGAGCAGTTCTTC. This gives the protein CASSPRTGRDNEQFF.

This chain links TRBV24-1 with TRBJ2-3, with 8 bases identical to TRBD2. Germline V lookup: CDR1 KGHDR, CDR2 SFDVKD. The CDR3 runs to 16 residues. V dropped 3 bases and J dropped 2; count of bases not matched to a gene: 6. CDR3 region: CATSDPTSADTDTQYF. CDR3 sequence (DNA): TGTGCCACCAGTGATCCGACTAGCGCCGACACAGATACGCAGTATTTT.

The J gene is TRBJ1-6, the V gene TRBV25-1; no definite D call. Germline V CDR1 and CDR2: MGHDK, SYGVNS. With 4 bases removed from V and 8 bases from J, the gap between germline ends came to 15 bases. This CDR3 has 15 residues. CDR3 nucleotide sequence: TGTGCCAGCAGTGTCGGACTCACGGTGGATTCACCCCTCCACTTT. Its protein is CASSVGLTVDSPLHF.

The chain is built from TRBV9 and TRBJ1-1; D is perhaps TRBD1 (5 bases). Germline V gene sequence: CDR1 SGDLS, CDR2 YYNGEE. V gave up 3 bases and J gave up 4 bases, with 10 bases separating them. The length of the CDR3 is 13 residues. CDR3 sequence: CASSADRSTEAFF. For the CDR3, the DNA is TGTGCCAGCAGCGCCGACAGAAGCACTGAAGCTTTCTTT.

CDR3 residues: CASSDLGSSLGNTEAFF. CDR3 DNA sequence: TGCGCCAGCAGCGACCTCGGGTCTTCGTTAGGGAACACTGAAGCTTTCTTT. The chain recombines TRBV5-1 with TRBJ1-1; D is unresolved. Germline loops: CDR1 SGHRS, CDR2 YFSETQ. Trimming removed 4 bases at V and 1 base at J, with 20 bases between. The CDR3 loop spans 17 amino acids.

This chain uses TRBV6-1 with TRBJ2-5, with TRBD2 matching over 9 bases. V lost 3 bases and J lost 2; bases outside the gene matches: 4. Germline V gene lookup returns CDR1 MNHNS and CDR2 SASEGT. CDR3 length equals 15 residues. The CDR3 sequence is CASSEASGAQETQYF. The DNA of the CDR3 is TGTGCCAGCAGTGAGGCTAGCGGGGCTCAAGAGACCCAGTACTTC.

This chain joins TRBV30 and TRBJ2-7; D is unresolved. Germline V gives CDR1 GTSNPN, CDR2 SVGIG (reference sequence). The CDR3 has 11 residues. Trimming left V 7 bases short and J 3 bases short, with 10 bases between. The CDR3 loop reads CALYYGYEQYF. CDR3 sequence (DNA): TGTGCCTTATATTACGGCTACGAGCAGTACTTC.

The chain couples TRBV6-2 or TRBV6-3 to TRBJ1-2; weak D call: TRBD1 (5 bases). Germline loops: CDR1 MNHEY, CDR2 SVGEGT. The CDR3 is 15 residues long. Trimming removed 2 bases at V and 5 bases at J, with 15 bases between. The CDR3: CASSYDRQGDYGYTF. For the CDR3, the DNA is TGTGCCAGCAGTTACGACCGGCAGGGCGATTATGGCTACACCTTC.

The chain is built from TRBV10-3 and TRBJ2-5, with a weak D call TRBD1 (6 bases). This CDR3 has 13 amino acids. The V end lost 4 bases, the J end lost 4 bases, and 10 bases lay between the germline ends. Germline CDR1 and CDR2: ENHRY and SYGVKD. Here the CDR3 reads CAISATGIETQYF. The CDR3 nucleotides are TGTGCCATCAGTGCAACAGGGATAGAGACCCAGTACTTC.

The chain carries TRBV7-2 and TRBJ1-1, with D unclear. CDR1 SGHTA and CDR2 FQGNSA come from the germline V gene. The V and J ends lost 1 base and 0 bases respectively, with 6 bases between them. The CDR3 runs 14 residues. The CDR3 loop reads CASSLGGMNTEAFF. The CDR3 DNA follows: TGTGCCAGCAGCTTAGGAGGGATGAACACTGAAGCTTTCTTT.

This clone was seen only once. The rearrangement links TRBV24-1 to TRBJ1-2, with 11 bases aligning to TRBD1. This CDR3 is 16 amino acids long. Losses at the gene ends were 1 base for V and 8 bases for J; bases not matched to a gene: 8. CDR1 KGHDR and CDR2 SFDVKD come from the germline V gene. CDR3: CATSDFEARDRGGYTF. Here the CDR3 DNA reads TGTGCCACCAGTGATTTCGAGGCAAGGGACAGGGGGGGCTACACCTTC.

For the CDR3, the DNA is TGTGCCAGCAGCTCCGGGGGGGGCCTCCTCGTTTATGGCTACACCTTC. Protein product: CASSSGGGLLVYGYTF. The chain joins TRBV7-9 to TRBJ1-2; D perhaps matches TRBD1 (6 bases). CDR1 and CDR2 from the germline V gene are SEHNR and FQNEAQ (reference sequence). This CDR3 spans 16 amino acids. V was shortened by 4 bases and J by 5 bases, with 20 bases between the two germline ends.